This entry lists 32 T cell receptor beta chains sequenced from one sample in a study of CXCR3-negative and CXCR3-positive naive CD8 T cells. It was by 5' RACE with UMI labels that the TRB cDNA libraries were prepared. TCRdb reprocessed the 5' RACE reads, keeping one entry per CDR3 protein, no DNA. The table for this sample gives around 92,000 distinct CDR3 sequences. Sequencing used naive CXCR3- CD8+ T cells from blood. Subset in this sample: CD45RO-CCR7+CD27+CD95- naive CD8+ T cells lacking CXCR3 (TNR3-). The receptors were gathered from a human donor in good health. Some clones in this sample may be carry-over from other donors' samples.

The gene calls are TRBV12-3 or TRBV12-4 and TRBJ2-1. The CDR3 consists of 11 residues. The CDR3 protein is CASSSEAEQFF.

The chain has TRBV29-1 and TRBJ2-1; checking the TCRdb D call of TRBD1 is not possible without DNA. The CDR3 length is 13 residues. CDR1 and CDR2 from the germline V gene are SQVTM and ANQGSEA. CDR3: CSWDRGVDNEQFF.

The gene calls are TRBV7-9 and TRBJ1-1. The CDR3 has 14 residues. The V gene's germline CDR1 is SEHNR and CDR2 FQNEAQ (reference sequence). The CDR3 loop reads CASSPRGMNTEAFF.

The CDR3 protein is CASSIYPRDEQYF. V gene TRBV19 combines with J gene TRBJ2-7; TCRdb picks TRBD1, but there is no DNA to check that call. CDR3 length equals 13 residues. CDR1 and CDR2 from the germline V gene are LNHDA and SQIVND (reference sequence). Full variable domain (rest looked up from reference TRBV19 and TRBJ2-7): DGGITQSPKYLFRKEGQNVTLSCEQNLNHDAMYWYRQDPGQGLRLIYYSQIVNDFQKGDIAEGYSVSREKKESFPLTVTSAQKNPTAFYLCASSIYPRDEQYFGPGTRLTVT.

The chain couples TRBV20-1 to TRBJ2-1; the D gene TCRdb calls, TRBD2, cannot be checked with no DNA. Germline V gene data show CDR1 as DFQATT and CDR2 as SNEGSKA (reference sequence). The CDR3 has 15 amino acids. The chain's CDR3 is CSALAGGPEVGEQFF.

V and J are TRBV20-1 and TRBJ2-1. This CDR3 has 11 residues. Germline assignment: CDR1 DFQATT and CDR2 SNEGSKA (reference sequence). Here the CDR3 reads CSALLVGEQFF.

The chain has TRBV29-1 and TRBJ2-2; the D call of TRBD2 rests on TCRdb alone, since no DNA is present to check it. CDR3 length: 16 amino acids. Per germline, CDR1 SQVTM and CDR2 ANQGSEA. The CDR3 protein is CSALSGGPTNTWELFF.

This CDR3 reads CAIHRAGLPVTPQETQYF. The gene calls are TRBV7-9 and TRBJ2-5; TCRdb picks TRBD2, but there is no DNA to check that call. The CDR3 has 18 amino acids. In germline, CDR1 is SEHNR, CDR2 FQNEAQ (reference sequence).

The V gene is TRBV20-1, the J gene TRBJ2-1; lacking DNA, the TRBD2 call made by TCRdb goes unchecked. CDR1 is DFQATT and CDR2 is SNEGSKA in the germline V gene (reference sequence). The CDR3 covers 16 residues. The CDR3 is CSAREWASGRNNEQFF.

The rearrangement uses TRBV7-9 and TRBJ2-5; TCRdb picks TRBD2, but there is no DNA to check that call. The length of the CDR3 is 16 residues. Per germline, CDR1 SEHNR and CDR2 FQNEAQ (reference sequence). The CDR3 spells CASSSPTGTPGETQYF.

The chain uses TRBV20-1 and TRBJ2-1; TCRdb proposes TRBD1, but this gene call is untestable without DNA. Germline CDR1 is DFQATT and CDR2 is SNEGSKA (reference sequence). The CDR3 contains 16 residues. This CDR3 is CSAVPYRTSSYNEQFF.

The CDR3: CASSPVAGGFYEQYF. The genes are TRBV28 and TRBJ2-7; the D gene TCRdb calls, TRBD2, cannot be checked with no DNA. The length of the CDR3 is 15 residues. Germline values: CDR1 MDHEN, CDR2 SYDVKM.

V usage is TRBV7-2 and J usage is TRBJ2-7; checking the TCRdb D call of TRBD1 is not possible without DNA. CDR3 size: 16 residues. Looked up from germline, CDR1 is SGHTA and CDR2 is FQGNSA. This CDR3 reads CASSLRFRDGSYEQYF. The full variable domain, in which reference TRBV7-2 and TRBJ2-7 provide the parts outside the CDR3, is GAGVSQSPSNKVTEKGKDVELRCDPISGHTALYWYRQSLGQGLEFLIYFQGNSAPDKSGLPSDRFSAERTGGSVSTLTIQRTQQEDSAVYLCASSLRFRDGSYEQYFGPGTRLTVT.

The chain links TRBV28 to TRBJ2-1; absent DNA, TCRdb's TRBD2 call cannot be checked. This CDR3 comprises 14 residues. CDR1 is MDHEN, CDR2 SYDVKM, per germline. The CDR3 loop reads CASSPRLAPNEQFF.

This chain uses TRBV11-2 with TRBJ1-3; TCRdb proposes TRBD1, but this gene call is untestable without DNA. The CDR3 loop spans 15 amino acids. Germline CDR1 and CDR2: SGHAT and FQNNGV. The CDR3 sequence is CASSDTGGIGNTIYF.

CDR3 region: CASSLDAGSSYEQYF. The gene calls are TRBV7-9 and TRBJ2-7. The CDR3 is 15 amino acids. In germline, CDR1 is SEHNR, CDR2 FQNEAQ (reference sequence). Complete variable domain (other parts from reference TRBV7-9 and TRBJ2-7): DTGVSQNPRHKITKRGQNVTFRCDPISEHNRLYWYRQTLGQGPEFLTYFQNEAQLEKSRLLSDRFSAERPKGSFSTLEIQRTEQGDSAMYLCASSLDAGSSYEQYFGPGTRLTVT.

The rearrangement joins TRBV19 to TRBJ2-1; TCRdb's D gene call, TRBD2, goes unchecked for lack of DNA. From germline, CDR1 is LNHDA and CDR2 SQIVND (reference sequence). The CDR3 sequence is 16 residues long. This chain's CDR3 is CASSIDHGTRYNEQFF.

The chain has TRBV4-3 and TRBJ2-1; as DNA is missing, the TRBD1 call by TCRdb cannot be tested. Germline assignment: CDR1 LGHNA and CDR2 YSLEER. This CDR3 comprises 16 residues. This CDR3 reads CASSQDGGSSYNEQFF.

The chain uses TRBV28 and TRBJ2-7; TCRdb proposes TRBD1, but this gene call is untestable without DNA. This CDR3 contains 15 residues. Germline values: CDR1 MDHEN, CDR2 SYDVKM. CDR3 amino acids: CASEGQDSRGYEQYF.

The J gene is TRBJ2-1, the V gene TRBV29-1; absent DNA, TCRdb's TRBD2 call cannot be checked. The CDR3 runs 17 residues. Germline V gene data show CDR1 as SQVTM and CDR2 as ANQGSEA. CDR3 region: CSVEDVRSGGTYNEQFF.

This chain links TRBV27 with TRBJ2-1; absent DNA, TCRdb's TRBD2 call cannot be checked. Germline CDR1 and CDR2: MNHEY and SMNVEV (reference sequence). CDR3 length: 15 amino acids. The CDR3 region is CASSLFPSGNNEQFF.

This chain uses TRBV7-9 with TRBJ1-2; no DNA is available, so the TRBD1 call from TCRdb remains unchecked. Per the germline V gene, CDR1 is SEHNR and CDR2 is FQNEAQ (reference sequence). This CDR3 is 15 amino acids long. The chain's CDR3 is CASSQLSSLRDGYTF. Combining the CDR3 with reference TRBV7-9 and TRBJ1-2 gives the whole variable domain DTGVSQNPRHKITKRGQNVTFRCDPISEHNRLYWYRQTLGQGPEFLTYFQNEAQLEKSRLLSDRFSAERPKGSFSTLEIQRTEQGDSAMYLCASSQLSSLRDGYTFGSGTRLTVV.

This sequence joins TRBV6-6 and TRBJ2-1; without DNA, the TCRdb call of TRBD1 cannot be checked. Germline V gene data show CDR1 as MNHNY and CDR2 as SVGAGI (reference sequence). The CDR3 is 13 amino acids. CDR3 sequence reads: CASRDRGDNEQFF.

The V call is TRBV29-1, the J call TRBJ2-5; no DNA is available, so the TRBD2 call from TCRdb remains unchecked. The length of the CDR3 is 15 residues. Germline CDR1 reads SQVTM; CDR2 reads ANQGSEA. CDR3 in amino acids: CSVEDQAGVLETQYF.

The chain combines TRBV28 with TRBJ2-7; the D call from TCRdb, TRBD2, cannot be confirmed without DNA. Germline V gives CDR1 MDHEN, CDR2 SYDVKM. This CDR3 has 16 residues. CDR3 in amino acids: CASSILRGPSRYEQYF.

This chain uses TRBV29-1 with TRBJ1-2. Per germline, CDR1 SQVTM and CDR2 ANQGSEA. The CDR3 has 12 residues. The CDR3 region is CSVGHQDYGYTF.

The CDR3 sequence is CASSSVGQLNTEAFF. The chain combines TRBV7-3 with TRBJ1-1; TCRdb outputs TRBD1, but without DNA this stays unchecked. The CDR3 loop spans 15 amino acids. Per the germline V gene, CDR1 is SGHTA and CDR2 is FQGTGA.

The genes are TRBV3-1 and TRBJ2-5; the D call from TCRdb, TRBD1, cannot be confirmed without DNA. This CDR3 is 14 amino acids long. The germline V gene has CDR1 LGHDT and CDR2 YNNKEL (reference sequence). CDR3 sequence: CASIPRGRGKTQYF.

The V gene is TRBV28, the J gene TRBJ1-2; TCRdb's assignment of TRBD1 cannot be checked, as there is no DNA. CDR1 and CDR2 (germline): MDHEN, SYDVKM. This CDR3 comprises 13 residues. The chain's CDR3 is CASSLRTGYGYTF.

The CDR3 spells CASSLARSTNYGYTF. The V call is TRBV5-5, the J call TRBJ1-2. The germline CDR1 and CDR2 sequences are SGHKS and YYEKEE (reference sequence). The length of the CDR3 is 15 residues.

The CDR3 spells CASSIPADTQYF. The chain joins TRBV19 to TRBJ2-3. Germline CDR1 and CDR2: LNHDA and SQIVND (reference sequence). This CDR3 contains 12 residues.

The chain links TRBV12-3 or TRBV12-4 to TRBJ2-7; checking the TCRdb D call of TRBD1 is not possible without DNA. The CDR3 has 13 residues. CDR3 sequence reads: CASSLSSREEQYF.